The entry that follows covers one T cell receptor beta chain sequence. The antigen this receptor binds is unknown. Instrument used: NextSeq 550. The Human TCR Profiling Kit (MiLaboratory) was used to make UMI-labeled 5' RACE TRB cDNA libraries. cDNA synthesis used the entire amount of extracted RNA, and PCR amplification then used the entire amount of cDNA produced. Libraries were prepared in parallel with an identical number of PCR cycles. The study's processing was this. With a minimum of two reads required per UMI, MIGEC and MiXCR pulled out about 50,000 +/- 10,000 unique UMI-labeled TRB cDNA molecules from each library. On average, about 40,000 +/- 10,000 functional in-frame TRB CDR3 nucleotide clonotypes lacking stop codons were found per library. After downsampling to 5000 UMI-labeled TRB molecules per sample, diversity metrics, including normalized Shannon-Wiener and Chao1, were computed in VDJtools. For the central five CDR3 residues, VDJtools calculated physicochemical properties weighted by clonotype size, namely interaction energy, strength, volume and Kidera factor 4. TCRdb reprocessed the sequencing reads and holds a single record per CDR3 protein sequence, with no DNA. The V and J calls come from TCRdb's annotation, not from the publication. The table kept for this sample lists 35,000 to 55,000 distinct CDR3 sequences. Clones ranked in the top ten supply approximately 2.3% of the sample.

The data were taken from a study of CXCR3-negative and CXCR3-positive naive CD8 T cells (dated by TCRdb to between 2017 and 2020). At the level of the whole study: About 135 million TRB reads were obtained in total, roughly 1.5 +/- 0.3 million reads per library. Diversity and physicochemical repertoire analyses covered around 10 donors pooled from two independent experiments. Naive subsets from roughly 5 donors and memory cells from 3 donors were included in the TRBV-TRBJ cluster analysis. Broad study findings and their caveats: TRB CDR3s from CXCR3-positive naive cells showed higher hydrophobicity (lower Kidera factor 4), lower energy, and higher strength and volume indices than CXCR3-negative naive cells. Because surface CD5, which is linked to self-reactivity in mice, was comparable between the naive subsets, TCR interaction strength was also inferred from the physicochemical properties of TRB CDR3s. Both naive subsets had comparably high repertoire diversity, while memory CD8+ T cells had much lower repertoire diversity. Similar TRBV-TRBJ usage was shown by naive CXCR3-negative and CXCR3-positive cells from the same donor, whereas distinct patterns were shown by memory cells. Freshly isolated PBMCs were used for most assays because CXCR3 expression partially decreased after cryopreservation.

Each CD8+ T cell subset was flow-sorted in triplicate, with roughly 300,000 cells per subset placed directly into RLT lysis buffer. Naive CD8+ T cells were defined stringently as CD45RO-CCR7+CD27+CD95- to exclude memory contaminants. Peripheral blood mononuclear cells were isolated from buffy coats by standard density gradient centrifugation. Naive CXCR3-negative and CXCR3-positive CD8+ T cells were flow-sorted using a FACSAria III. An RNeasy Mini Kit was used to extract total RNA from the sorted cells. This TCR came from a human donor in good health. Some clones in this sample may be carry-over from other donors' samples. Sequencing used naive CXCR3- CD8+ T cells from blood. Explained via the paper, the cell subset or site label denotes: CD45RO-CCR7+CD27+CD95- naive CD8+ T cells lacking CXCR3 (TNR3-).

The CDR3 corresponds to CASSADGPTGELFF. This sequence uses TRBV9 and TRBJ2-2; the D call from TCRdb, TRBD2, cannot be confirmed without DNA. CDR1 and CDR2, per the germline V gene, are SGDLS and YYNGEE. From the cysteine up to the phenylalanine, the CDR3 has a length of 14 residues. The DNA sequence is not available.